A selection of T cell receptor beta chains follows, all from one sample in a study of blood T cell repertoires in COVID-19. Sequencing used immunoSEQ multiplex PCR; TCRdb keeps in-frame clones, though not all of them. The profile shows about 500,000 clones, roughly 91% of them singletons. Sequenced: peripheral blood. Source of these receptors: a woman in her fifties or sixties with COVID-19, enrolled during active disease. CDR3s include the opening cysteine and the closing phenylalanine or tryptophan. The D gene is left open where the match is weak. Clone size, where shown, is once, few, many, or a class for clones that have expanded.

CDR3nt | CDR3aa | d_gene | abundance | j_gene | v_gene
TGCGCCAGCAGCCTCACAGGGGGCAATCAGCCCCAGCATTTT | CASSLTGGNQPQHF | TRBD1 | . | TRBJ1-5 | TRBV5-1
TGTGCCAGCAGTGGACCGGGACTCAAATCCTCTGGGGCCAACGTCCTGACTTTC | CASSGPGLKSSGANVLTF | . | . | TRBJ2-6 | TRBV25-1
TGTGCCAGCAGTAGTCCCTATCTCCCTGTCGGGGCGGGGGAGTTTGAAGCTTTCTTT | CASSSPYLPVGAGEFEAFF | . | . | TRBJ1-1 | TRBV7-9
TGCGCCAGCAGCTCGTCTAGCGGGGCCAAGTCCTACGAGCAGTACTTC | CASSSSSGAKSYEQYF | TRBD2 | . | TRBJ2-7 | TRBV5-1
TGTGCCAGCAGCTTAGCAGGAGCGTCGGATACGCAGTATTTT | CASSLAGASDTQYF | . | . | TRBJ2-3 | TRBV7-8
TGTGCCAGCAGTCAAACTGGAGGCGGGGGGCCTGACTATGGCTACACCTTC | CASSQTGGGGPDYGYTF | . | . | TRBJ1-2 | TRBV3-1/TRBV3-2
TGTGCCAGCAGTGAGATTGGGAGAGCGATCAAAAACACCATATATTTT | CASSEIGRAIKNTIYF | . | . | TRBJ1-3 | TRBV2
TGTGCCAGCAGTTACTCTGGACAGGGAATAGCCTACGAGCAGTACTTC | CASSYSGQGIAYEQYF | TRBD1 | . | TRBJ2-7 | TRBV6-6
TGTGCCAGTAGACAGAGGGAATACAATGAGCAGTTCTTC | CASRQREYNEQFF | . | . | TRBJ2-1 | TRBV19
TGTGCCAGCAGTCAGGGTGATGAAAAACTGTTTTTT | CASSQGDEKLFF | . | few | TRBJ1-4 | TRBV6-5
TGTGCCAGTAGGGGACAGGGGGCTGATGGCTACACCTTC | CASRGQGADGYTF | TRBD1 | . | TRBJ1-2 | TRBV19
TGTGCCAGCAGTTGGAGGCTAGCGGGGGGTAGAAATGAGCAGTTCTTC | CASSWRLAGGRNEQFF | TRBD2 | . | TRBJ2-1 | TRBV28
TGTGCCAGCAGCCCAGGGGGCGCGGACATTCAGTACTTC | CASSPGGADIQYF | TRBD1 | . | TRBJ2-4 | TRBV28
TGTGCCATCAGTGGAACTTCAGGGGACGAAAAACTGTTTTTT | CAISGTSGDEKLFF | . | once | TRBJ1-4 | TRBV10-3
TGTGCCAGCTCACCTCTGACAGGGCTTCCGAACACCGGGGAGCTGTTTTTT | CASSPLTGLPNTGELFF | TRBD1 | . | TRBJ2-2 | TRBV18
TGTGCCAGTAACCGGGAGGACAGCCTCCGGACTGAAGCTTTCTTT | CASNREDSLRTEAFF | . | . | TRBJ1-1 | TRBV19